A single T cell receptor (beta chain) is shown here with its context. These data come from a study of blood T cell repertoires in COVID-19. The method was immunoSEQ multiplex PCR; TCRdb's version includes in-frame clones alone and lacks a portion of them. The table records tens of thousands of clones, approximately 88% of them present only once. The sequencing input was peripheral blood. The TCR originated in a man in his 70s with active COVID-19.

CDR3 sequence (DNA): TGTGCCAGCAGCTTGGGACTAGAAATCCTCAATGAGCAGTTCTTC. Residues: CASSLGLEILNEQFF. This chain connects TRBV5-8 to TRBJ2-1; D possibly corresponds to TRBD2 (6 bases). The CDR3 runs 15 residues. Between the trimmed V and J ends, which lost 0 bases and 6 bases, there was a span of 13 bases. Germline assignment: CDR1 SGHTS and CDR2 YDEGEE.